Listed below are T cell receptor beta chains from one sample, sequenced in a study of cytomegalovirus exposure and HLA in healthy donors. Profiling relied on immunoSEQ multiplex PCR, and the TCRdb table lists in-frame clones only, not all of them. Of 76,000 or so clones listed, nearly 80% are singletons. The source material was PBMCs. The receptors come from a middle-aged woman in good health and CMV-seropositive. Both conserved end residues are part of each CDR3. D genes are given only for firm matches. Some rows mark clone size as missing; the rest say once, few, many or name a class of expanded clone.

>TRBJ2-3|NA|NA|TRBV9
TGTGCCAGCAGCGTAGACCCGATGGTTGGGGCAAGGGATACGCAGTATTTT
CASSVDPMVGARDTQYF
>TRBJ2-1|NA|NA|TRBV5-6
TGTGCCAGCAGCTGGGCCGTCCGGAAAGTCTACAATGAGCAGTTCTTC
CASSWAVRKVYNEQFF
>TRBJ2-5|NA|NA|TRBV28
TGTGCCAGCAGTCTCCCGAGGGGACTTGGAGAGACCCAGTACTTC
CASSLPRGLGETQYF
>TRBJ1-2|TRBD1|NA|TRBV27
TGTGCCAGCAGTTTACTTGACGATCGACAGGGGGCGGGCGGCTACACCTTC
CASSLLDDRQGAGGYTF
>TRBJ2-1|TRBD2|NA|TRBV10-3
TGTGCCATCAGTGTTGCGGGGGGGGGTGATGAGCAGTTCTTC
CAISVAGGGDEQFF
>TRBJ2-7|NA|NA|TRBV5-5
TGTGCCAGCAGCCCCAGCTCCTACGAGCAGTACTTC
CASSPSSYEQYF
>TRBJ1-6|TRBD1|NA|TRBV10-3
TGTGCCATCAGCGCGACAGGGGGCGGATCACCCCTCCACTTT
CAISATGGGSPLHF
>TRBJ1-4|TRBD1|few|TRBV27
TGTGCCAGCAGTGTATACAGGGGGCATACTAATGAAAAACTGTTTTTT
CASSVYRGHTNEKLFF
>TRBJ2-3|NA|NA|TRBV12-5
TGTGCTAGTGGTCGGACAACCACAGATACGCAGTATTTT
CASGRTTTDTQYF
>TRBJ1-5|NA|NA|TRBV30
TGTGCCTGGAGCGAACAGTTGAACCGGCCCCAGCATTTT
CAWSEQLNRPQHF
>TRBJ2-1|TRBD1|once|TRBV9
TGTGCCAGCAGCGTAGATGGGACAGAATACAATGAGCAGTTCTTC
CASSVDGTEYNEQFF
>TRBJ2-7|NA|once|TRBV7-2
TGTGCCAGCAGCTCCCCCTCGACAGGTGTATACGAGCAGTACTTC
CASSSPSTGVYEQYF
>TRBJ2-5|NA|NA|TRBV21-1
TGTGCCAGCAGGAGACAGGATCGGCAAGAGACCCAGTACTTC
CASRRQDRQETQYF
>TRBJ2-5|TRBD2|NA|TRBV5-6
TGTGCCAGCAGCTTGCGGGGCGGGGGGGACGAGACCCAGTACTTC
CASSLRGGGDETQYF
>TRBJ1-1|NA|NA|TRBV6-5
TGTGCCAGCAGTTACTCCACTCAGGGAATTAGGACTGAAGCTTTCTTT
CASSYSTQGIRTEAFF
>TRBJ2-3|TRBD1|NA|TRBV4-2
TGTGCCAGCAGCCCAGCCCTCATTGGACAGGGCACAGATACGCAGTATTTT
CASSPALIGQGTDTQYF
>TRBJ1-1|NA|few|TRBV2
TGTGCCAGCACCACGTCATGGCTGAACACTGAAGCTTTCTTT
CASTTSWLNTEAFF
>TRBJ1-6|NA|once|TRBV14
TGTGCCAGCAGCCAAGGCAGGGAAAATTCACCCCTCCACTTT
CASSQGRENSPLHF